This record looks at one TCR beta chain sequence and its context. This record belongs to a study of blood T cell repertoires in COVID-19. Overall study context: The United States, Italy and Spain were the sources of the acute and convalescent COVID-19 samples. Nucleic acid was either cDNA or gDNA, and it came from T cells, B-cell-depleted T cells, or PBMCs.

The CDR3 has 15 residues. Germline V lookup: CDR1 SGHNT, CDR2 YYREEE (reference sequence). The V gene end was trimmed by 3 bases and the J gene end by 0 bases; junction bases not matched to a gene: 5. Per the authors' pipeline: Reference gene primer amplification gave estimated nucleated cell counts. Here immunoSEQ multiplex PCR was the method, and the copy in TCRdb shows in-frame clones only, minus some. The V and J calls and the clone size are those of that table, but D and trimming were determined from the DNA. This table holds 130,000 to 150,000 clones, around 84% found once. The clonotype was recovered from a human donor in a cohort sampled during active COVID-19. Sequencing was done on a sample of peripheral blood. V is TRBV5-4 and J is TRBJ2-7, with 8 bases that match TRBD1. CDR3 sequence reads: CASSSRTGSSYEQYF. The CDR3 region has the DNA TGTGCCAGCAGCTCCAGGACAGGGAGCTCCTACGAGCAGTACTTC. The full variable domain, completed using reference TRBV5-4 and TRBJ2-7, is ETGVTQSPTHLIKTRGQQVTLRCSSQSGHNTVSWYQQALGQGPQFIFQYYREEENGRGNFPPRFSGLQFPNYSSELNVNALELDDSALYLCASSSRTGSSYEQYFGPGTRLTVT.